The 26 T cell receptor beta chains given below trace back to one sample, sequenced in a study of T cell repertoires in cytomegalovirus infection (dated by TCRdb to between 2018 and 2021). The label giving this sample's treatment or condition can be read as: in vitro stimulation with specific CMV peptide epitopes to enrich CMV-specific T cells. Sequencer: Illumina HiSeq 1500. TCRdb's own reprocessing of the public reads used fastp at Q25 and MiXCR and kept productive beta chains. CDR3 protein sequences are deduplicated, and each keeps its most common genes and DNA. For this sample there are approximately 910,000 distinct CDR3 sequences; more than 25% appear just once. The ten largest account for around an eighth of the sample. Their cognate antigens are unknown. Sequencing was performed on cultured CD8+ T cells from PBMCs, taken from culture after CMV antigen stimulation. These receptors all stem from a human donor in good health (CMV status not recorded). Some clones in this sample may be carry-over from other donors' samples.

This chain connects TRBV28 to TRBJ2-3; D not certain. The V end was cut by 10 bases, the J end by 4 bases, with 18 bases between. The length of the CDR3 is 14 residues. CDR1 is MDHEN and CDR2 is SYDVKM in the germline V gene. In DNA form, the CDR3 reads TGTGCCACCAGAAAGACCGTCGTGGCAGATACGCAGTATTTT. This codes for CATRKTVVADTQYF.

The V gene is TRBV4-2, the J gene TRBJ1-1; D is unclear. V was pared by 1 base and J by 1 base, with 10 bases between. Germline lookup yields CDR1 LGHNA and CDR2 YNFKEQ. The length of the CDR3 is 15 residues. For the CDR3, the DNA is TGTGCCAGCAGCCAAGTGAAGCCGGGGAACACTGAAGCTTTCTTT. Amino acids: CASSQVKPGNTEAFF.

This clonotype was counted a single time. The rearrangement joins TRBV7-9 to TRBJ1-1; D is undetermined. V lost 4 bases and J 1 base, leaving 13 bases between the germline ends. The CDR3 totals 15 residues. Germline V gene data show CDR1 as SEHNR and CDR2 as FQNEAQ (reference sequence). The DNA for the CDR3 is TGTGCCAGCAGCTACTCCTTGGGCAAGAACACTGAAGCTTTCTTT. This sequence encodes CASSYSLGKNTEAFF.

The chain has TRBV6-1 and TRBJ1-4; D ambiguous. With 1 base removed from V and 8 bases from J, the gap between germline ends came to 11 bases. The CDR3 is made up of 14 amino acids. CDR1 and CDR2 from the germline V gene are MNHNS and SASEGT. CDR3 sequence (DNA): TGTGCCAGCAGTGAAGAGGAAGGGTGGGAAAAACTGTTTTTT. Protein product: CASSEEEGWEKLFF.

The chain recombines TRBV6-5 with TRBJ1-5, with D hard to call. CDR1 and CDR2 (germline): MNHEY, SVGAGI. CDR3 length equals 13 residues. Trimming cost V 6 bases and J 6 bases, with 12 bases left between them. DNA of the CDR3: TGTGCCAGCAGCCCCCTGTTTGGTCAGCCCCAGCATTTT. Encoded protein: CASSPLFGQPQHF.

In this sample, this clonotype turned up a few times. The gene calls are TRBV7-9 and TRBJ1-1; a weak D match, TRBD1 (6 bases). With 5 bases removed from V and 6 bases from J, the gap between germline ends came to 13 bases. From germline, CDR1 is SEHNR and CDR2 FQNEAQ (reference sequence). The CDR3 is made up of 13 amino acids. Written as DNA, the CDR3 is TGTGCCAGCAGCCCTAGGGGACACCCTGAAGCTTTCTTT. Residues: CASSPRGHPEAFF.

Ten or more counts support this clonotype. The chain links TRBV7-2 to TRBJ2-2; the D gene could be TRBD1 or TRBD2 (5 bases each). The V gene lost 5 bases and the J gene lost 0 bases, with 13 bases spanning the gap. The CDR3 contains 16 residues. CDR1 is SGHTA and CDR2 is FQGNSA in the germline V gene. The CDR3 bases are TGTGCCAGCAGCCCGGGGTGGACAACGAACACCGGGGAGCTGTTTTTT. It specifies CASSPGWTTNTGELFF.

Here the CDR3 reads CATTGDGPEAFF. CDR3 DNA: TGTGCCACCACGGGAGACGGTCCCGAAGCTTTCTTT. The genes are TRBV6-2 or TRBV6-3 and TRBJ1-1, with D unresolved. Germline V lookup: CDR1 MNHEY, CDR2 SVGEGT. V dropped 10 bases and J dropped 8 bases, with 17 bases sitting between them. The length of the CDR3 is 12 residues.

This clonotype was seen a few times. V gene TRBV20-1 combines with J gene TRBJ2-7, with D uncertain. Germline V gene lookup returns CDR1 DFQATT and CDR2 SNEGSKA (reference sequence). The CDR3 consists of 13 residues. V dropped 0 bases and J dropped 6 bases, with 12 bases sitting between them. CDR3: CSARDLTTVEQYF. The CDR3 DNA sequence: TGCAGTGCTAGAGATCTTACGACGGTCGAGCAGTACTTC.

As DNA, the CDR3 is TGTGCCAGCAGTTTCGCCGGGCAGGTTACGCAGTATTTT. Amino acids: CASSFAGQVTQYF. The rearrangement links TRBV28 to TRBJ2-3, with D hard to call. CDR1 MDHEN and CDR2 SYDVKM come from the germline V gene. V was trimmed by 3 bases and J by 8 bases, leaving 12 bases between them. This CDR3 is built from 13 residues. Full variable domain (missing parts from reference TRBV28 and TRBJ2-3): DVKVTQSSRYLVKRTGEKVFLECVQDMDHENMFWYRQDPGLGLRLIYFSYDVKMKEKGDIPEGYSVSREKKERFSLILESASTNQTSMYLCASSFAGQVTQYFGPGTRLTVL.

A note on this clonotype: One junction end disagrees with the germline gene, perhaps due to a read error. The chain employs TRBV19 and TRBJ1-5; perhaps TRBD1 as D (5 bases). This CDR3 is built from 15 residues. Looked up from germline, CDR1 is LNHDA and CDR2 is SQIVND (reference sequence). The CDR3 is CANSIVTGGNQPQHF. The CDR3 coding sequence is TGTGCCAATAGTATAGTTACAGGCGGCAATCAGCCCCAGCATTTT.

This clonotype was seen repeatedly, ten times or more. This rearrangement joins TRBV6-1 to TRBJ2-7; 11 bases fit TRBD2. This CDR3 is built from 15 residues. With V trimmed by 5 bases and J by 3 bases, 6 bases remained unmatched. CDR1 is MNHNS and CDR2 is SASEGT in the germline V gene. CDR3 bases: TGTGCCAGCAGTCCCGGACTAGCGGGCCTCTACGAGCAGTACTTC. Protein product: CASSPGLAGLYEQYF.

V gene TRBV7-9 combines with J gene TRBJ2-3; D is perhaps TRBD1 (6 bases). The CDR3 runs to 16 residues. The germline V gene encodes CDR1 SEHNR and CDR2 FQNEAQ (reference sequence). V gave up 1 base and J gave up 1 base, with 12 bases separating them. CDR3: CASSLGTGTRTDTQYF. CDR3 nucleotide sequence: TGTGCCAGCAGCTTAGGAACAGGGACCCGCACAGATACGCAGTATTTT.

This clonotype was observed a handful of times. The chain recombines TRBV28 with TRBJ2-7, with D unclear. The germline CDR1 and CDR2 sequences are MDHEN and SYDVKM. This CDR3 region has 14 residues. V was pared by 3 bases and J by 2 bases, with 11 bases between. The CDR3: CASSFRIRTYEQYV. The CDR3 DNA is TGTGCCAGCAGTTTTCGGATACGGACCTACGAGCAGTACGTC.

This rearrangement joins TRBV19 to TRBJ2-1; no firm D call. V was trimmed by 0 bases and J by 2 bases, leaving 5 bases between them. The CDR3 has 14 amino acids. CDR1 LNHDA and CDR2 SQIVND come from the germline V gene (reference sequence). The CDR3 DNA follows: TGTGCCAGTAGTATAGATGGGACCTACAATGAGCAGTTCTTC. It encodes CASSIDGTYNEQFF. The whole variable domain, remainder taken from reference TRBV19 and TRBJ2-1, is DGGITQSPKYLFRKEGQNVTLSCEQNLNHDAMYWYRQDPGQGLRLIYYSQIVNDFQKGDIAEGYSVSREKKESFPLTVTSAQKNPTAFYLCASSIDGTYNEQFFGPGTRLTVL.

This clonotype was observed a handful of times. The chain is built from TRBV20-1 and TRBJ1-5, with D possibly being TRBD1 (5 bases). Germline assignment: CDR1 DFQATT and CDR2 SNEGSKA (reference sequence). V gave up 4 bases and J gave up 3 bases, with 16 bases separating them. The CDR3 has 15 amino acids. Here the CDR3 reads CSATGQGGFNQPQHF. The CDR3 coding sequence is TGCAGTGCTACCGGGCAGGGAGGGTTCAATCAGCCCCAGCATTTT.

This clonotype has at least ten counts. This rearrangement joins TRBV6-1 to TRBJ2-7; a weak D match, TRBD2 (6 bases). The germline V gene encodes CDR1 MNHNS and CDR2 SASEGT. This CDR3 is built from 12 residues. The V end lost 1 base, the J end lost 5 bases, and 6 bases lay between the germline ends. CDR3 in DNA: TGTGCCAGCAGTGAAGGCGGGGACGAGCAGTACGTC. Encoded protein: CASSEGGDEQYV.

The J gene is TRBJ1-2, the V gene TRBV13; D perhaps matches TRBD1 (5 bases). Looked up from germline, CDR1 is PRHDT and CDR2 is FYEKMQ (reference sequence). This CDR3 spans 16 amino acids. The V gene lost 0 bases and the J gene lost 5 bases, with 16 bases spanning the gap. DNA of the CDR3: TGTGCCAGCAGCTTAGGCCTTTCGACAGTTGGATATGGCTACACCTTC. Protein: CASSLGLSTVGYGYTF.

The table lists this clonotype with a few counts. This chain's CDR3 is CASSTRGTVSYEQYV. CDR3 DNA sequence: TGTGCCAGCAGTACTCGTGGGACAGTCTCCTACGAGCAGTACGTC. The V gene is TRBV28, the J gene TRBJ2-7; 7 bases fit TRBD1. The CDR3 extends over 15 amino acids. The germline V gene encodes CDR1 MDHEN and CDR2 SYDVKM. With V trimmed by 5 bases and J by 0 bases, 7 bases remained unmatched.

V gene TRBV11-2 combines with J gene TRBJ1-6; D possibly corresponds to TRBD1 (5 bases). The CDR3 covers 18 residues. Trimming pared 3 bases from V and 0 bases from J, leaving 15 bases between. CDR1 is SGHAT and CDR2 is FQNNGV in the germline V gene. Here the CDR3 reads CASSFWGGRSSYNSPLHF. In DNA, the CDR3 is TGTGCCAGCAGCTTCTGGGGGGGACGAAGCTCCTATAATTCACCCCTCCACTTT. The whole variable domain, filled in from reference TRBV11-2 and TRBJ1-6, reads EAGVAQSPRYKIIEKRQSVAFWCNPISGHATLYWYQQILGQGPKLLIQFQNNGVVDDSQLPKDRFSAERLKGVDSTLKIQPAKLEDSAVYLCASSFWGGRSSYNSPLHFGNGTRLTVT.

The rearrangement links TRBV5-4 to TRBJ1-2; 7 positions agree with TRBD1. The germline gives CDR1 SGHNT, CDR2 YYREEE (reference sequence). This CDR3 has 16 amino acids. Trimming removed 5 bases from V and 1 base from J; junction bases left unmatched: 11. CDR3 in amino acids: CASSPDRRVINYGYTF. The CDR3 coding sequence is TGTGCCAGCAGTCCGGACAGGAGGGTGATTAACTATGGCTACACCTTC.

This clonotype was seen at least ten times. For the CDR3, the DNA is TGTGCCAGCAGCTCCCGACAGGGCTCTGGGGCCAACGTCCTGACTTTC. It codes for CASSSRQGSGANVLTF. The chain couples TRBV7-6 to TRBJ2-6, with TRBD1 identical over 7 bases. Germline CDR1 reads SGHVS; CDR2 reads FNYEAQ. The CDR3 extends over 16 amino acids. The junction had 3 bases not matched to a gene; V was cut back by 4 bases and J by 0 bases.

V and J are TRBV6-2 or TRBV6-3 and TRBJ2-7; D is ambiguous. V shed 7 bases and J shed 4 bases, with 17 bases lying between them. CDR1 and CDR2 from the germline V gene are MNHEY and SVGEGT. The CDR3 sequence is 14 residues long. The DNA for the CDR3 is TGTGCCAGCAAGGCCTTCAGAAACCCTTACGAGCAGTACTTC. It encodes CASKAFRNPYEQYF.

The chain couples TRBV7-9 to TRBJ1-2; D not certain. V lost 0 bases and J 7 bases, leaving 12 bases between the germline ends. The CDR3 spans 14 residues. From germline, CDR1 is SEHNR and CDR2 FQNEAQ (reference sequence). This chain's CDR3 is CASSLAGGRVGYTF. For the CDR3, the DNA is TGTGCCAGCAGCTTAGCGGGAGGGAGAGTTGGCTACACCTTC.

The sample holds a few counts of this clonotype. The chain combines TRBV19 with TRBJ1-2; perhaps TRBD1 as D (6 bases). V lost 5 bases and J 4 bases, leaving 20 bases between the germline ends. Germline-derived CDR1 and CDR2 are LNHDA and SQIVND (reference sequence). The CDR3 has 16 amino acids. The CDR3 loop is CASSVRTDYMGYGYTF. The CDR3 DNA reads TGTGCCAGTAGTGTCCGGACAGATTACATGGGCTATGGCTACACCTTC.

This clonotype was seen at least ten times. This chain joins TRBV7-8 and TRBJ2-3; D remains ambiguous. Germline V gene lookup returns CDR1 SGHVS and CDR2 FQNEAQ. CDR3 length: 13 amino acids. V was trimmed by 5 bases and J by 6 bases, leaving 12 bases between them. CDR3 residues: CASSLRSRDTQYF. The CDR3, as DNA: TGTGCCAGCAGCCTCCGGTCCCGGGATACGCAGTATTTT.